The rows below give T cell receptor beta chains drawn from one sample of a study of blood T cell repertoires in COVID-19. Sequenced by immunoSEQ multiplex PCR; TCRdb stores in-frame clones only, minus some. This table has around 80,000 clones, about 82% appearing once. Sequencing input: peripheral blood. Receptor source: a man aged 45-60 years with COVID-19, enrolled during active disease. Both conserved end residues are part of each CDR3. A D gene is named only where the DNA matches it firmly. A row's size may be missing; if present it is once, few, many or a size class.

D	size	V	J	CDR3	DNA
-	-	TRBV19	TRBJ1-6	CASSIAGRGKVLRALHF	TGTGCCAGTAGTATCGCCGGGAGAGGGAAAGTATTGCGTGCCCTCCACTTT
TRBD2	few	TRBV10-2	TRBJ2-5	CASSVLAGVGETQYF	TGCGCCAGCAGCGTACTAGCGGGAGTAGGAGAGACCCAGTACTTC
TRBD1	-	TRBV18	TRBJ1-1	CASFPSNPGTGVNTEAFF	TGTGCCAGCTTTCCCTCGAATCCCGGGACAGGGGTGAACACTGAAGCTTTCTTT
-	-	TRBV5-1	TRBJ2-2	CASSLLQGGGELFF	TGCGCCAGCAGCTTGTTACAGGGCGGCGGGGAGCTGTTTTTT
TRBD1	-	TRBV7-2	TRBJ2-7	CASSTGQGWSYEQYF	TGTGCCAGCAGCACCGGACAGGGTTGGAGCTACGAGCAGTACTTC
TRBD2	-	TRBV6-1	TRBJ2-1	CASSGAGPLQYNEQFF	TGTGCCAGCAGTGGAGCGGGGCCTCTCCAGTACAATGAGCAGTTCTTC
-	-	TRBV7-9	TRBJ1-2	CASSSAGVNYGYTF	TGTGCCAGCAGCTCGGCCGGGGTTAACTATGGCTACACCTTC
-	-	TRBV6-4	TRBJ2-1	CASSVQAFSSYNEQFF	TGTGCCAGCAGTGTTCAAGCCTTTAGCTCCTACAATGAGCAGTTCTTC
-	-	TRBV12-3/TRBV12-4	TRBJ1-3	CASSLRGRNTIYF	TGTGCCAGCAGCCTCAGGGGACGGAACACCATATATTTT
-	-	TRBV23-1	TRBJ2-5	CASSQFPGSETQYF	TGCGCCAGCAGTCAATTCCCAGGTTCAGAGACCCAGTACTTC
-	few	TRBV7-9	TRBJ2-7	CASSLTAYEQYF	TGTGCCAGCAGCTTGACAGCCTACGAGCAGTACTTC
TRBD2	-	TRBV13	TRBJ2-3	CASRGLAGTDTQYF	TGTGCCAGCAGAGGTCTAGCGGGAACAGATACGCAGTATTTT
TRBD1	-	TRBV24-1	TRBJ2-2	CATRDRGSAGELFF	TGTGCCACCAGGGACAGGGGGTCGGCCGGGGAGCTGTTTTTT
TRBD2	few	TRBV18	TRBJ2-7	CASSFSTSGSHEQYF	TGTGCCAGCTCATTTTCGACTAGCGGGAGCCACGAGCAGTACTTC
-	-	TRBV30	TRBJ1-1	CAWQRLEAFF	TGTGCCTGGCAAAGACTAGAAGCTTTCTTT
TRBD1	-	TRBV30	TRBJ1-4	CAWRTWDRAVEKLFF	TGTGCCTGGAGGACCTGGGACAGGGCTGTTGAAAAACTGTTTTTT
-	-	TRBV30	TRBJ2-2	CAWNAGPFTGELFF	TGTGCCTGGAACGCGGGACCATTTACCGGGGAGCTGTTTTTT
-	medium-sized	TRBV11-2	TRBJ1-4	CASSLVGRSTNEKLFF	TGTGCCAGCAGCTTAGTTGGGAGATCAACTAATGAAAAACTGTTTTTT
-	-	TRBV6-6	TRBJ1-5	CASSAADRGNQPQHF	TGTGCCAGCAGTGCCGCGGACAGAGGCAATCAGCCCCAGCATTTT
TRBD1	-	TRBV5-4	TRBJ1-1	CASSPPHRGRNTEAFF	TGTGCCAGCAGCCCACCACACAGGGGAAGGAACACTGAAGCTTTCTTT
-	-	TRBV5-1	TRBJ2-1	CASSLAGDNEQFF	TGCGCCAGCAGCTTGGCCGGGGATAATGAGCAGTTCTTC
-	-	TRBV3-1/TRBV3-2	TRBJ1-2	CASSQELTITF	TGTGCCAGCAGCCAGGAGCTAACGATCACCTTC
TRBD1	-	TRBV9	TRBJ1-4	CASSPSSGGVVEKLFF	TGTGCCAGCAGCCCCTCTTCAGGGGGCGTGGTTGAAAAACTGTTTTTT
TRBD2	-	TRBV15	TRBJ2-5	CATSSGGLAGAQRQETQYF	TGTGCCACCAGCTCAGGGGGGCTAGCGGGAGCGCAGCGACAAGAGACCCAGTACTTC
TRBD2	-	TRBV3-1/TRBV3-2	TRBJ2-2	CASSPRTSGSGGELFF	TGTGCCAGCAGCCCTCGGACTAGCGGGAGTGGCGGGGAGCTGTTTTTT
-	-	TRBV13	TRBJ1-3	CASSTGRSGNTIYF	TGTGCCAGCAGTACAGGGCGCTCTGGAAACACCATATATTTT
TRBD2	-	TRBV9	TRBJ2-7	CASSPFEGTSGRQQYF	TGTGCCAGCAGCCCGTTCGAAGGGACTAGCGGCCGTCAGCAGTACTTC
-	-	TRBV29-1	TRBJ1-1	CSAGEDLGEAFF	TGCAGCGCCGGTGAGGATCTCGGTGAAGCTTTCTTT
TRBD1	-	TRBV10-3	TRBJ1-1	CAISELNDRGAEAFF	TGTGCCATCAGTGAGTTGAATGACAGGGGGGCTGAAGCTTTCTTT
-	-	TRBV6-5	TRBJ2-7	CASSISTYEQYF	TGTGCCAGCAGTATAAGCACCTACGAGCAGTACTTC
-	-	TRBV28	TRBJ2-3	CASRNTRGGGTDTQYF	TGTGCCAGCAGGAACACCAGGGGCGGCGGCACAGATACGCAGTATTTT
-	-	TRBV28	TRBJ1-5	CASRTGGSGQPQHF	TGTGCCAGCAGGACAGGCGGGTCGGGCCAGCCCCAGCATTTT
-	-	TRBV19	TRBJ1-1	CASSIGGGLKSTEAFF	TGTGCCAGTAGTATTGGGGGGGGTTTAAAGAGTACTGAAGCTTTCTTT
-	-	TRBV30	TRBJ2-1	CAWSVRFEQFF	TGTGCCTGGAGTGTCAGATTCGAGCAGTTCTTC
-	-	TRBV7-2	TRBJ1-5	CASSLGFAAAQPQHF	TGTGCCAGCAGCTTAGGTTTTGCGGCGGCTCAGCCCCAGCATTTT
-	-	TRBV12-3/TRBV12-4	TRBJ1-1	CASSLEQETEAFF	TGTGCCAGCAGTTTAGAGCAGGAAACTGAAGCTTTCTTT
-	-	TRBV19	TRBJ1-1	CASSTPQGIRNTEAFF	TGTGCCAGTAGTACCCCTCAGGGAATACGGAACACTGAAGCTTTCTTT
TRBD1	-	TRBV4-2	TRBJ2-7	CASSQAGQGANEQYF	TGTGCCAGCAGCCAAGCGGGACAGGGGGCGAACGAGCAGTACTTC
TRBD2	few	TRBV6-4	TRBJ2-1	CASSDRAGDYNEQFF	TGTGCCAGCAGTGACAGGGCGGGAGACTACAATGAGCAGTTCTTC
-	-	TRBV11-2	TRBJ1-2	CASSLDRSRGYTF	TGTGCCAGCAGCCTAGACAGGTCTCGAGGCTACACCTTC
-	once	TRBV11-2	TRBJ1-6	CASSPLRRGKNSPLHF	TGTGCCAGCAGCCCCCTCCGTAGGGGGAAGAATTCACCCCTCCACTTT
TRBD2	many	TRBV6-2/TRBV6-3	TRBJ2-7	CASSLTGLAGASEQYF	TGTGCCAGCAGTCTCACGGGGCTAGCGGGAGCCAGCGAGCAGTACTTC
-	-	TRBV9	TRBJ2-3	CASSVRGTLTDTQYF	TGTGCCAGCAGCGTTCGGGGGACCCTTACAGATACGCAGTATTTT
-	-	TRBV14	TRBJ1-1	CASSQVAVLNTEAFF	TGTGCCAGCAGCCAAGTTGCGGTTTTGAACACTGAAGCTTTCTTT
TRBD1	few	TRBV7-2	TRBJ2-5	CASSPTGHKETQYF	TGTGCCAGCAGCCCGACAGGGCACAAAGAGACCCAGTACTTC
-	-	TRBV29-1	TRBJ2-3	CSVGRDGTDTQYF	TGCAGCGTTGGGCGGGATGGCACAGATACGCAGTATTTT
-	-	TRBV19	TRBJ1-4	CASSTIWGPTTTNEKLFF	TGTGCCAGTAGTACAATTTGGGGGCCTACTACAACTAATGAAAAACTGTTTTTT
-	-	TRBV4-1	TRBJ1-1	CASSQHPATGNTEAFF	TGCGCCAGCAGCCAACACCCTGCCACAGGGAACACTGAAGCTTTCTTT